The clone carrying this TCR beta chain was counted ten times or more. The antigen remains undetermined. Researchers attached unique molecular identifiers to individual cDNA molecules. TCRdb recomputed calls from the 5' RACE reads with MiXCR, one row per CDR3 protein. The sample holds roughly 86,000 distinct CDR3 sequences, roughly 14% seen once. The data were obtained in a study of early T cells in non-severe SARS-CoV-2 infection. About the study: RNA in bulk from unsorted whole blood was sequenced, and chains were unpaired.

Overall study results and limits: Anti-spike CD8 responses were favored in VDJdb matching, and private and CD4 specificities were missed.

This CDR3 has 12 amino acids. V lost 7 bases, J lost 4 bases, and 4 bases stayed unmatched. The germline gives CDR1 DFQATT, CDR2 SNEGSKA (reference sequence). Sequenced: whole blood. The sequence was collected from an adult who was a healthcare worker with PCR-confirmed SARS-CoV-2 infection or an uninfected control (not recorded which). J is TRBJ1-1 and V is TRBV20-1, with 9 bases that match TRBD1. The CDR3 sequence is CSGQGDGTEAFF. CDR3 bases: TGCAGTGGACAGGGGGACGGCACTGAAGCTTTCTTT.